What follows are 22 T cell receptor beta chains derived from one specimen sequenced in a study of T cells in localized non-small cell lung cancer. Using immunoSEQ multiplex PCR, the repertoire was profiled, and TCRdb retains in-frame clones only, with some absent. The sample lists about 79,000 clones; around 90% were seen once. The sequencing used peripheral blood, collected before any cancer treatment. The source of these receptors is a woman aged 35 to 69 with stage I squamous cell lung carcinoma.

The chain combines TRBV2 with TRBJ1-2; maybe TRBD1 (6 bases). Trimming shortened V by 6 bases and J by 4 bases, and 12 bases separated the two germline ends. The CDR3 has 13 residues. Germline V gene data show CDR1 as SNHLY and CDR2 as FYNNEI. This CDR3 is CASSRGELYGYTF. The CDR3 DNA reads TGTGCCAGCAGCAGGGGAGAGCTCTATGGCTACACCTTC.

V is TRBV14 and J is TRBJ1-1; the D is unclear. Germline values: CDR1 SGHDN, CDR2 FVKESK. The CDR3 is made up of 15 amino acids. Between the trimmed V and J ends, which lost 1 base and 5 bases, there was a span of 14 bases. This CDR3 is CASSQVVGRKTEAFF. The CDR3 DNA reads TGTGCCAGCAGCCAAGTTGTAGGCAGGAAGACTGAAGCTTTCTTT.

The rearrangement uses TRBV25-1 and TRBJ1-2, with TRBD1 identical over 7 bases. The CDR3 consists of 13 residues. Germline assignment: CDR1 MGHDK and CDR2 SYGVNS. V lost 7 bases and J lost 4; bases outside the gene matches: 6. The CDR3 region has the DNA TGTGCCAGCACCGAACAGGGGACCTATGGCTACACCTTC. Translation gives CASTEQGTYGYTF.

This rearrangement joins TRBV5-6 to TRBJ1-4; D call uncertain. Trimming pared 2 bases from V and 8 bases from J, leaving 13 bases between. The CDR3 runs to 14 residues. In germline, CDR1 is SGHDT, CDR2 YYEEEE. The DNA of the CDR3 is TGTGCCAGCAGCTTCATTTATACCCGAGAAAAACTGTTTTTT. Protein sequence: CASSFIYTREKLFF.

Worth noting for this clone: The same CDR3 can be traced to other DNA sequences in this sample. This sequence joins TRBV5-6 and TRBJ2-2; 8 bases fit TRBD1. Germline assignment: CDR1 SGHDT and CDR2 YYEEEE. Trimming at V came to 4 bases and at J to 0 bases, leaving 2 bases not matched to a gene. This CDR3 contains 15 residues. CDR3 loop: CASSPDRANTGELFF. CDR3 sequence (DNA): TGTGCCAGCAGCCCGGACAGGGCGAACACCGGGGAGCTGTTTTTT.

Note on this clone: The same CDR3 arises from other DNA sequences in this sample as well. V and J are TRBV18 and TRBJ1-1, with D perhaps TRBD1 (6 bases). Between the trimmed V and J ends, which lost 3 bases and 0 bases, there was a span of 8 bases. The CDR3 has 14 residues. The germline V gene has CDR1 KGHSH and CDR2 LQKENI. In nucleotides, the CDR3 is TGTGCCAGCTCACCTGGACAGCTGAACACTGAAGCTTTCTTT. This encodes CASSPGQLNTEAFF.

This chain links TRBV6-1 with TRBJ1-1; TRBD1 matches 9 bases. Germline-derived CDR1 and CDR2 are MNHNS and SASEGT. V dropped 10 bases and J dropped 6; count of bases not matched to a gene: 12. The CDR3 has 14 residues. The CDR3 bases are TGTGCCACGGGGGAGCGCGGACAGGGGTCTGAAGCTTTCTTT. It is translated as CATGERGQGSEAFF.

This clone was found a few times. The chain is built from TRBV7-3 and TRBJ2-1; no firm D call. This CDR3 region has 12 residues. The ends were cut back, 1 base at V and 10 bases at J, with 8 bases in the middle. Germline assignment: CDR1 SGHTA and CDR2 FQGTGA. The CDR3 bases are TGTGCCAGCAGCTTAAACGGAAGAGAGCAGTTCTTC. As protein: CASSLNGREQFF. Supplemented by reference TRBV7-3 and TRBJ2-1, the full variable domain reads GAGVSQTPSNKVTEKGKYVELRCDPISGHTALYWYRQSLGQGPEFLIYFQGTGAADDSGLPNDRFFAVRPEGSVSTLKIQRTERGDSAVYLCASSLNGREQFFGPGTRLTVL.

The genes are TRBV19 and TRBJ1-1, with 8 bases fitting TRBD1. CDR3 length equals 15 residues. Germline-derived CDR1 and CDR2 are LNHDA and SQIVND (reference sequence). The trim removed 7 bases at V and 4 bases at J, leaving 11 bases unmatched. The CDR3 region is CASIHGQGLGTEAFF. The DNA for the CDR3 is TGTGCCAGTATCCACGGACAGGGATTAGGCACTGAAGCTTTCTTT.

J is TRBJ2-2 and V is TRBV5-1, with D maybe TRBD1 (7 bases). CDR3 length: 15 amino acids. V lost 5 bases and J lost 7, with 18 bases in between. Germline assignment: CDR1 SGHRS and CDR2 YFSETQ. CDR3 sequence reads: CASSPTGRQDGELFF. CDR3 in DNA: TGCGCCAGCAGTCCGACAGGGAGGCAAGACGGGGAGCTGTTTTTT.

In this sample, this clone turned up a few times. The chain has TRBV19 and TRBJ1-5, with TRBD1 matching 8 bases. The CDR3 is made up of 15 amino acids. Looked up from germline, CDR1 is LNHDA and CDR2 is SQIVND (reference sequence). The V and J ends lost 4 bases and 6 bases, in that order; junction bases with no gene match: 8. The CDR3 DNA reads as TGTGCCAGTAGTACCTCCGGACAGGGTGGTCAGCCCCAGCATTTT. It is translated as CASSTSGQGGQPQHF.

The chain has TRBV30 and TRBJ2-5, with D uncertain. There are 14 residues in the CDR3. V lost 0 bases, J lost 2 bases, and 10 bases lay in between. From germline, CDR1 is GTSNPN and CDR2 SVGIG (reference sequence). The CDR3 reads CAWSVSVLQETQYF. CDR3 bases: TGTGCCTGGAGTGTTAGTGTCCTACAAGAGACCCAGTACTTC.

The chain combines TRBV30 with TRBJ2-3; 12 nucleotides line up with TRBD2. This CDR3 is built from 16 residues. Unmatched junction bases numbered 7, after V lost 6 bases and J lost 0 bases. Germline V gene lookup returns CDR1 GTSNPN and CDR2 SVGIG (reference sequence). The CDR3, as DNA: TGTGCCTGCCTAGCGGGGGGGTCCCTAAGCACAGATACGCAGTATTTT. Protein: CACLAGGSLSTDTQYF.

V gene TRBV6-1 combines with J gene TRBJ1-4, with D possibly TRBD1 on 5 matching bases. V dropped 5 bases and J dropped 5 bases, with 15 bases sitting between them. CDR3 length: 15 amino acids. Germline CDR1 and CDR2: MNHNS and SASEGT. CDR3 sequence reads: CASSPGGRQNEKLFF. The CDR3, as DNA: TGTGCCAGCAGTCCCGGGGGTCGGCAAAATGAAAAACTGTTTTTT.

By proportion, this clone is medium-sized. CDR3 residues: CATSEIGGETQYF. For the CDR3, the DNA is TGTGCCACCAGCGAAATAGGTGGAGAGACCCAGTACTTC. The chain combines TRBV15 with TRBJ2-5; D is unresolved. The CDR3 is made up of 13 amino acids. V lost 5 bases, J lost 4 bases, and 11 bases lay in between. The germline gives CDR1 LNHNV, CDR2 YYDKDF (reference sequence).

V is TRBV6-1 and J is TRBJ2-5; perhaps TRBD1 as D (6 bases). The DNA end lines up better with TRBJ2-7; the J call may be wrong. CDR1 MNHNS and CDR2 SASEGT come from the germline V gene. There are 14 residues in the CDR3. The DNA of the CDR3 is TGTGCCAGCAGTGAAGGGGGCTTCAGGGGCGAGCAGTACTTC. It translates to CASSEGGFRGEQYF.

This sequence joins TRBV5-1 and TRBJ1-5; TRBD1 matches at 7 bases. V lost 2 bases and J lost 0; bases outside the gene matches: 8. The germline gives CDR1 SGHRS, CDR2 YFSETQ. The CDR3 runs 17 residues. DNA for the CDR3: TGCGCCAGCAGCTTCGGGACAGAGTTGGTTAGCAATCAGCCCCAGCATTTT. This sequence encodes CASSFGTELVSNQPQHF.

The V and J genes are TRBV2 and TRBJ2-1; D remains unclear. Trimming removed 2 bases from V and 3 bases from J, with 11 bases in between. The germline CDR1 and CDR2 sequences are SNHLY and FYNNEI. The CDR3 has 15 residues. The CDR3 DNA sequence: TGTGCCAGCAGTGAAAGGCCCGACCACTACAATGAGCAGTTCTTC. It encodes CASSERPDHYNEQFF.

The CDR3 loop is CASSFPGQGAYGYTF. CDR3 sequence (DNA): TGTGCCAGCAGTTTCCCGGGACAGGGGGCATATGGCTACACCTTC. This chain joins TRBV6-5 and TRBJ1-2; TRBD1 aligns across 12 bases. From germline, CDR1 is MNHEY and CDR2 SVGAGI. V lost 4 bases to trimming and J lost 5 bases; unmatched junction nucleotides: 5. The CDR3 is 15 amino acids.

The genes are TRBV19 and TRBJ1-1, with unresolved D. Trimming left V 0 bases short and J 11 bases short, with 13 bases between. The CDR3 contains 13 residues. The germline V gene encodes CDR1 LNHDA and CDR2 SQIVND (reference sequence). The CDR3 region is CASSIDREAGAFF. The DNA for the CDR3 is TGTGCCAGTAGTATAGATCGGGAGGCTGGGGCTTTCTTT.

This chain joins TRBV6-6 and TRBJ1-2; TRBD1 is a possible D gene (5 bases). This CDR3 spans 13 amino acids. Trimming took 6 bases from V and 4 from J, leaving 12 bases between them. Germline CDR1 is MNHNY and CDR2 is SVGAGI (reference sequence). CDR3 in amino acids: CASSSGTVYGYTF. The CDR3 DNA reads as TGTGCCAGCAGCTCCGGGACGGTCTATGGCTACACCTTC.

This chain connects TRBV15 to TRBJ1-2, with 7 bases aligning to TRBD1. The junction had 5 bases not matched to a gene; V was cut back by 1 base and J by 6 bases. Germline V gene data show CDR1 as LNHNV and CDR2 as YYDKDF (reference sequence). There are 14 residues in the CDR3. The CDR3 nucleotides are TGTGCCACCAGCAGAGCAACAGGGGTGGATGGCTACACCTTC. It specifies CATSRATGVDGYTF.